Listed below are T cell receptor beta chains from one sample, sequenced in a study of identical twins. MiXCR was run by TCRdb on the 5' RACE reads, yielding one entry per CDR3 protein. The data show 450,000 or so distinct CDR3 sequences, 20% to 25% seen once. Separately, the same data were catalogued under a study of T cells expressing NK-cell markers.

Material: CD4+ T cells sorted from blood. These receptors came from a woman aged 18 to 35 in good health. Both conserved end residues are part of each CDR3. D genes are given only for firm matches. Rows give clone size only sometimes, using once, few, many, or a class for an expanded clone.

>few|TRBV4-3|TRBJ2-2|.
TGCGCCAGCAGCCAAGGGAGAGCGGTTAACACCGGGGAGCTGTTTTTT
CASSQGRAVNTGELFF
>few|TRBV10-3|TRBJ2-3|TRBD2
TGTGCCATCAGTAATAGCGGGAGGGACACAGATACGCAGTATTTT
CAISNSGRDTDTQYF
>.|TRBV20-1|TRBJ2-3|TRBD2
TGCAGTGCTAGAGATGGACTAGCGGGGGGTAATACGCAGTGTTTT
CSARDGLAGGNTQCF
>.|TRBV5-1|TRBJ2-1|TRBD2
TGCGCCAGCAGCTTGGGCCCCGCGGGAGGGAAAAATGAGCAGTTCTTC
CASSLGPAGGKNEQFF
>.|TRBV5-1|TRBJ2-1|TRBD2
TGCGCCAGCAGCCCCCCGGGACTAGCGGGGATAAGTGAGCAGTTCTTC
CASSPPGLAGISEQFF
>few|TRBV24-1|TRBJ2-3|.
TGTGCCACCAGTGAAACAAGCACAGATACGCAGTATTTT
CATSETSTDTQYF
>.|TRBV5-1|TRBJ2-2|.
TGCGCCAGCCGAGGAGGATTAAACACCGGGGAGCTGTTTTTT
CASRGGLNTGELFF
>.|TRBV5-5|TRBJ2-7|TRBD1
TGTGCCAGCAGCCCCGGGACAGGGATCTACGAGCAGTACTTC
CASSPGTGIYEQYF
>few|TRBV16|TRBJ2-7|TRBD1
TGTGCCAGCAGCGCTAACAGGGGGTCGACCTACGAGCAGTACTTC
CASSANRGSTYEQYF
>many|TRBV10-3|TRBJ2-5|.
TGTGCCATCAGCGAGACAGACCAAGAGACCCAGTACTTC
CAISETDQETQYF
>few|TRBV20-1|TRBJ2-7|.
TGCAGTGCTGAGGGACGGACGGACTACGAGCAGTACTTC
CSAEGRTDYEQYF
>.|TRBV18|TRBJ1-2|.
TGTGCCAGCTCACCCCCGCGACAGGCGTATGGCTACACCTTC
CASSPPRQAYGYTF
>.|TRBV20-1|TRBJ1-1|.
TGCAGTGCTAGGGGGGCGCTGGGGAACATGAACACTGAAGCTTTCTTT
CSARGALGNMNTEAFF
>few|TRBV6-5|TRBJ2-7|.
TGTGCCAGCAGTTACGGTGGGGTGCAGTACTTC
CASSYGGVQYF
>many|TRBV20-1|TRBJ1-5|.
TGCAGTGCTAGAGATCTGGGAAGTAATCAGCCCCAGCATTTT
CSARDLGSNQPQHF
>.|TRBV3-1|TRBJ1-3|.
TGTGCCAGCAGCCAGGGTACTGGAAACACCATATATTTT
CASSQGTGNTIYF
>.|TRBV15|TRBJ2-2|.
TGTGCCACCAGCGGGGGGATTATGTCCACCGGGGAGCTGTTTTTT
CATSGGIMSTGELFF
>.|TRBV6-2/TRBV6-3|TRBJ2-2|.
TGTGCCAGCAGTTACTCCTCGGCCACCGGGGAGCTGTTTTTT
CASSYSSATGELFF
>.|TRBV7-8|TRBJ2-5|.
TGTGCCAGCAGCCCTAACAGGGATGAAGAGACCCAGTACTTC
CASSPNRDEETQYF
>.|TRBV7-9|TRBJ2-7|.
TGTGCCAGCAGCTTTCCTTATGAGGGGACTTCCTACGAGCAGTACTTC
CASSFPYEGTSYEQYF
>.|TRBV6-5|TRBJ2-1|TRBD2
TGTGCCAGCAGTTATGTGTCTAGCGGGGGTTATGAGCAGTTCTTC
CASSYVSSGGYEQFF
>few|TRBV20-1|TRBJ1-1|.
TGCAGTGCACCAACACCGTACCAAACTGAAGCTTTCTTT
CSAPTPYQTEAFF
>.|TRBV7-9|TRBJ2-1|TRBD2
TGTGCCAGCAACCACCTCATAGGCGGGAGTGGGAACAATGAGCAGTTCTTC
CASNHLIGGSGNNEQFF
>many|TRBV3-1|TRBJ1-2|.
TGTGCCAGCAGCGGCAGGGGTCCGGATTATGGCTACACCTTC
CASSGRGPDYGYTF